The table lists the clone carrying this T cell receptor (beta chain) with a few counts. The antigen is undetermined. The sample comes from a study of blood T cells in healthy people across ages. Whole-study findings and limits: Unsorted PBMC material precluded a definitive naive versus antigen-experienced comparison.

Germline-derived CDR1 and CDR2 are LGHNT and FRNRAP. V gave up 6 bases and J gave up 5 bases, with 10 bases separating them. The CDR3 spans 12 residues. The second PCR ran roughly 6 to 11 cycles with a sample-barcoded 5' primer and J-beta primers. Tags on each cDNA molecule came from a template-switch adaptor with 12 random nucleotides. TCRdb used MiXCR to reprocess the 5' RACE reads, holding one entry per CDR3 protein. In the table there are about 1.8 million distinct CDR3 sequences, about 50% of which are singletons. The sample consisted of blood. This clonotype was obtained from a woman in her thirties or forties in good health. This chain links TRBV12-5 with TRBJ2-5; D assignment may be TRBD1 or TRBD2 (5 bases each). CDR3 sequence: CASGQEGETQYF. In DNA, the CDR3 is TGTGCTAGTGGACAAGAGGGGGAGACCCAGTACTTC.